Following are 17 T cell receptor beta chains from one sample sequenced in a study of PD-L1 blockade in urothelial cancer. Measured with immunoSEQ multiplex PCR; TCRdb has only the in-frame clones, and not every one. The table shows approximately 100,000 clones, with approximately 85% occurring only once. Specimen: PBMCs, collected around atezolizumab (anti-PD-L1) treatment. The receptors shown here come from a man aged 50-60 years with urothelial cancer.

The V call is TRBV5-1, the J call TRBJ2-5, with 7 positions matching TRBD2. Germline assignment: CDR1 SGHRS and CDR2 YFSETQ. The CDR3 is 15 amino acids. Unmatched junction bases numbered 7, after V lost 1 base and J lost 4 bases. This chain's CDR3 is CASSLFPGGGETQYF. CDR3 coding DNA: TGCGCCAGCAGCTTGTTTCCAGGCGGGGGAGAGACCCAGTACTTC.

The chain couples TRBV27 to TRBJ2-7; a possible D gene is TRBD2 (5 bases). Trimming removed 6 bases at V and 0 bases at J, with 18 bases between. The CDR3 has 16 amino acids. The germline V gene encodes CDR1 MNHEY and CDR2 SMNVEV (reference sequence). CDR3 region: CASSKILGGYSYEQYF. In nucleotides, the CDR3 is TGTGCCAGCAGCAAAATTTTGGGCGGGTACTCCTACGAGCAGTACTTC.

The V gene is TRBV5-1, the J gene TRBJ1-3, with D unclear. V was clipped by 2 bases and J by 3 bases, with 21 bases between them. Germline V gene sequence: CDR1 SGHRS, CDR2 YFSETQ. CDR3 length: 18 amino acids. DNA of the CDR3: TGCGCCAGCAGCTTAAGTGGGTCTCTCGGGATAAGTGGAAACACCATATATTTT. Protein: CASSLSGSLGISGNTIYF.

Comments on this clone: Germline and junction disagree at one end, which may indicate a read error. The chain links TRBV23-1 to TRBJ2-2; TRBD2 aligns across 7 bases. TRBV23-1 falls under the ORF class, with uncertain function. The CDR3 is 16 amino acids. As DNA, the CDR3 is TGCGCCAGCACCCCGGGACTACATCTTGAACACCGGGGAGCTGTTTTT. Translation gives CASTPGLHLEHRGAVF.

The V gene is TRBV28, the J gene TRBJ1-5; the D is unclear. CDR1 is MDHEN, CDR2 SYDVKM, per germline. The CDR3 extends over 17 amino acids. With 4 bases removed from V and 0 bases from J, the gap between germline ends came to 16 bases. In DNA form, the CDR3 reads TGTGCCAGCAGTTCACCGGCGGACTATTATAGCAATCAGCCCCAGCATTTT. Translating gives CASSSPADYYSNQPQHF.

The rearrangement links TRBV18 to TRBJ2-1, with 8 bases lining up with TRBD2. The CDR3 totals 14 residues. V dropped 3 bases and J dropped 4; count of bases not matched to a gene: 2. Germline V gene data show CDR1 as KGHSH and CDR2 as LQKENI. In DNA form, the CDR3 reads TGTGCCAGCTCACCGACTAGCGCGTACAATGAGCAGTTCTTC. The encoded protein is CASSPTSAYNEQFF.

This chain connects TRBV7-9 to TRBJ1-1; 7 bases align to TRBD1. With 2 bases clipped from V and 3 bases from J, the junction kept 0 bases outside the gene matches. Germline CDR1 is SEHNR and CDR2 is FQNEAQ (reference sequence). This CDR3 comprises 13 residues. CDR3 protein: CASSLTGDTEAFF. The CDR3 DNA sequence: TGTGCCAGCAGCTTAACAGGGGACACTGAAGCTTTCTTT.

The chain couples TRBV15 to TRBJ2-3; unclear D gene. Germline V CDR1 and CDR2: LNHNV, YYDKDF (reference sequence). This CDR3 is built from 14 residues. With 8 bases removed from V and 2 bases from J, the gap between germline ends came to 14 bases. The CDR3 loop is CATGYGDLTDTQYF. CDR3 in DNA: TGTGCCACCGGGTACGGAGATCTCACAGATACGCAGTATTTT.

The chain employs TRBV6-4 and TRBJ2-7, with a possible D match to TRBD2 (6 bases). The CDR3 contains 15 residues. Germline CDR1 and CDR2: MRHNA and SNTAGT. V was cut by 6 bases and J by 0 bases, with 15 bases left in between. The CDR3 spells CASSRETGTSYEQYF. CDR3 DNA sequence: TGTGCCAGCAGCCGGGAGACCGGCACCTCCTACGAGCAGTACTTC.

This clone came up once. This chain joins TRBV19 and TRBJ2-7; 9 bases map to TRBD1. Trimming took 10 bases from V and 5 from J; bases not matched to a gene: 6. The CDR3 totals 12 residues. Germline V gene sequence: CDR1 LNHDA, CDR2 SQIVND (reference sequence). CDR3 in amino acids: CATRDRVDEQYF. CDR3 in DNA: TGTGCCACTAGGGACAGGGTAGACGAGCAGTACTTC.

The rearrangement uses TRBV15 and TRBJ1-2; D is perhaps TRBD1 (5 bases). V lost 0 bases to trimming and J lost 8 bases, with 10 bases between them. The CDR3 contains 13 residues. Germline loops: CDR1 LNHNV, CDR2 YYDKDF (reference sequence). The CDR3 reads CATSRDQGEGYTF. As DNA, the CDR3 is TGTGCCACCAGCAGAGATCAGGGTGAGGGCTACACCTTC.

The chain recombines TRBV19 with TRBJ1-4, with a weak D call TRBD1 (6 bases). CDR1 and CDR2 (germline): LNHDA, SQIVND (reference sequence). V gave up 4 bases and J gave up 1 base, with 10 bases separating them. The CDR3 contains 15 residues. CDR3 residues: CASSTQQGTNEKLFF. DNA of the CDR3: TGTGCCAGTAGTACCCAACAGGGAACTAATGAAAAACTGTTTTTT.

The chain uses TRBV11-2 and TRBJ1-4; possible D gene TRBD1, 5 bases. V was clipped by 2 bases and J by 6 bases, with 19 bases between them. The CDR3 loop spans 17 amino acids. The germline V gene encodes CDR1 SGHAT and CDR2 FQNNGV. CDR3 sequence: CASSLLPTGPVDEKLFF. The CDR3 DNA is TGTGCCAGCAGCTTATTACCCACAGGTCCCGTGGATGAAAAACTGTTTTTT.

The CDR3 DNA reads TGTGCCAGTAGTCAGAAGGACAGACAGGTCGGGGAGCAGTACTTC. Translating it yields CASSQKDRQVGEQYF. The chain couples TRBV19 to TRBJ2-7, with D perhaps matching TRBD1 (6 bases). The CDR3 covers 15 residues. Trimming removed 5 bases from V and 7 bases from J, with 21 bases in between. Germline V gene sequence: CDR1 LNHDA, CDR2 SQIVND (reference sequence).

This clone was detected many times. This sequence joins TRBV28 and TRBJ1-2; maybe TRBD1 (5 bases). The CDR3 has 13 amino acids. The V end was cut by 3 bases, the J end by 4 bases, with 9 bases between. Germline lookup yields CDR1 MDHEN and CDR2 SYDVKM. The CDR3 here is CASSFLGGYGYTF. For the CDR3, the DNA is TGTGCCAGCAGTTTCTTGGGGGGCTATGGCTACACCTTC.

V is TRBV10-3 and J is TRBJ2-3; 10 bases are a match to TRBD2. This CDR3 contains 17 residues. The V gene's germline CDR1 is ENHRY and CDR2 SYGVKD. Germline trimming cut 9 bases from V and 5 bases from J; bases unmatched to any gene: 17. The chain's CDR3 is CAMSMSASGSVGDTQYF. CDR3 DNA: TGTGCCATGTCAATGTCGGCTAGCGGGAGTGTAGGAGATACGCAGTATTTT.

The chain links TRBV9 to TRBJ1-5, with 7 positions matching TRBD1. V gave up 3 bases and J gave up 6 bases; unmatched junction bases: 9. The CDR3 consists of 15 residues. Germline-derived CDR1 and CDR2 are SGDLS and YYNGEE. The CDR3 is CASSGTGDYGQPQHF. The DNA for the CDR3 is TGTGCCAGCAGCGGAACAGGGGATTATGGTCAGCCCCAGCATTTT.